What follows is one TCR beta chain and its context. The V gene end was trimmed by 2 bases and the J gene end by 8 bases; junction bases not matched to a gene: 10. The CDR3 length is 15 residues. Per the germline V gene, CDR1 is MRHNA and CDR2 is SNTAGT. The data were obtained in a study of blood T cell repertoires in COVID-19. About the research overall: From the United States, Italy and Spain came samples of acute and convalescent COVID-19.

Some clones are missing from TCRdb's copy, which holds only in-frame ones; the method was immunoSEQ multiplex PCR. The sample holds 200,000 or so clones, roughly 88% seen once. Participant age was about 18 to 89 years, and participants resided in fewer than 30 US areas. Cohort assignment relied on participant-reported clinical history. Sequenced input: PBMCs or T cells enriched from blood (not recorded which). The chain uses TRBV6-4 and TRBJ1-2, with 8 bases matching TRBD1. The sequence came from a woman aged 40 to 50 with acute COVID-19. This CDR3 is CASSDGQGANGGYTF. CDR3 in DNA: TGTGCCAGCAGTGACGGGCAGGGGGCCAACGGCGGCTACACCTTC.